This TCR beta chain came from a study of CD8+CD57+ T cells in acquired aplastic anemia. Background on the study: When averaged, DNA from sorted CD4+ and CD8+ cells came to 2.5 to 3.5 ug. The study obtained about 10.8 million reads on average for CD4+ cells from healthy donors.

It was genomic DNA that served as the template for profiling TCR beta VDJ and CDR3. TCRdb re-analysed the reads in MiXCR, keeping a single row per CDR3 protein. The sample has roughly 130,000 distinct CDR3 sequences, around 48% seen once; the top ten hold roughly 2.5%. Ten or more counts support this clonotype. Germline assignment: CDR1 LNHNV and CDR2 YYDKDF (reference sequence). CDR3 size: 13 residues. Trimming took 5 bases from V and 1 from J; bases not matched to a gene: 1. This chain joins TRBV15 and TRBJ1-2; 7 bases are shared with TRBD1. The sample taken for sequencing was sorted CD4+, CD8+, or CD8+CD57+ T cells (not recorded which) from PBMCs. This receptor was identified in a human donor in good health, serving as a control. In DNA, the CDR3 is TGTGCCACCAGCCCAGGGGGTAACTATGGCTACACCTTC. Translated, it gives CATSPGGNYGYTF. The full variable domain, rest sourced from reference TRBV15 and TRBJ1-2, is DAMVIQNPRYQVTQFGKPVTLSCSQTLNHNVMYWYQQKSSQAPKLLFHYYDKDFNNEADTPDNFQSRRPNTSFCFLDIRSPGLGDTAMYLCATSPGGNYGYTFGSGTRLTVV.